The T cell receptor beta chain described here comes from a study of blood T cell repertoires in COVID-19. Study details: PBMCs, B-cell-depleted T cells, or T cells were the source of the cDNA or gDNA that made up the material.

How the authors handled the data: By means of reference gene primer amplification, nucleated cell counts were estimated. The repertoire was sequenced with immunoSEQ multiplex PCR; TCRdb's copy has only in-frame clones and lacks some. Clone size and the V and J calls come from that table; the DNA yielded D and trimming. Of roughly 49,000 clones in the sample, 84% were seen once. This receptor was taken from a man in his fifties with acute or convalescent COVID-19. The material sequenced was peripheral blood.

This chain's CDR3 is CATSDPLSGFGANVLTF. Here the CDR3 DNA reads TGTGCCACCAGTGATCCCCTAAGCGGGTTTGGGGCCAACGTCCTGACTTTC. This chain connects TRBV24-1 to TRBJ2-6; TRBD2 might be the D (6 bases). V lost 3 bases, J lost 3 bases, and 14 bases lay in between. The germline gives CDR1 KGHDR, CDR2 SFDVKD. The CDR3 is 17 amino acids.